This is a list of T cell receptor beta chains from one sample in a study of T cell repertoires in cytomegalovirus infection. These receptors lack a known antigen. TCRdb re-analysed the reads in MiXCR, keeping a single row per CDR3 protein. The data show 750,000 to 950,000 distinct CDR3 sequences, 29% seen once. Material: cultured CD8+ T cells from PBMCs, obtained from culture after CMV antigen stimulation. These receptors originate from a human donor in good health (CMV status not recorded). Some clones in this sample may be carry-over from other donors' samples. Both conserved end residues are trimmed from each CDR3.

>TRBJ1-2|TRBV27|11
ASRASPGWGYT
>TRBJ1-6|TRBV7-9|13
ASRDNSENNSPLH
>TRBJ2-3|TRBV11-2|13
ASSPGRGSTDTQY
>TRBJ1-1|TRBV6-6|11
ASSYTVDTEAF
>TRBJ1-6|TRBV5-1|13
ASSPDRDYNSPLH
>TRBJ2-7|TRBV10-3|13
AIRIDRTRRDEQY
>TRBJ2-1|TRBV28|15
ASSLWARGAGYNEQF
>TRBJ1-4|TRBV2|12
ASSEPFRDEKLF
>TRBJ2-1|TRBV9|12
ASSVWDRDREQF
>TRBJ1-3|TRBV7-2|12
ASSRLGSGNTIY
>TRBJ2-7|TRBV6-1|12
ASMRQGSGYEQY
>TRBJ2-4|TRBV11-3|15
ASSTLLPLVQGNLQY
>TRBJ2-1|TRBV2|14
ASLQGSLSSYNEQF
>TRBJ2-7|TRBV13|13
ASSETAGGEYEQY
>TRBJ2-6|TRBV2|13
ASSEVPPGANVLT
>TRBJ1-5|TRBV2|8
ASGRQPQH
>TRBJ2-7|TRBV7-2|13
ASSLEAAALYEQC
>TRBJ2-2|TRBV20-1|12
SARDSTGTGELF
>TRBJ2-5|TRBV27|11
ASSGRLQETQY
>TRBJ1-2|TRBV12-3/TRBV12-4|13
ASSPWDRGRDGYT
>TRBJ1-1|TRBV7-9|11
ASSLEVGGEAF